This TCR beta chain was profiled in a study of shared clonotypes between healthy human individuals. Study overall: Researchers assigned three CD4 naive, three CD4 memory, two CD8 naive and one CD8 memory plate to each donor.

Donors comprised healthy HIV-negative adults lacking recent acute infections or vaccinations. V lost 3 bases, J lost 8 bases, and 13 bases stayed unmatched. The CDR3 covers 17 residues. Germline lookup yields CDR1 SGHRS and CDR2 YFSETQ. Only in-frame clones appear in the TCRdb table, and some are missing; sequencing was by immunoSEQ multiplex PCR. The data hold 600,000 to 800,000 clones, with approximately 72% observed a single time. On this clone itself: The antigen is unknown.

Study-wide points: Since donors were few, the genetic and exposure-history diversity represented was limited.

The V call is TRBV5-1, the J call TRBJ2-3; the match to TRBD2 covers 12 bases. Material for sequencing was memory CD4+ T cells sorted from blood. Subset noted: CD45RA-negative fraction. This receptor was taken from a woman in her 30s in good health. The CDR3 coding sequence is TGCGCCAGCAGCTGGGAGCCGCTAGCGGGAGGGCCAAGTACGCAGTATTTT. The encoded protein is CASSWEPLAGGPSTQYF.